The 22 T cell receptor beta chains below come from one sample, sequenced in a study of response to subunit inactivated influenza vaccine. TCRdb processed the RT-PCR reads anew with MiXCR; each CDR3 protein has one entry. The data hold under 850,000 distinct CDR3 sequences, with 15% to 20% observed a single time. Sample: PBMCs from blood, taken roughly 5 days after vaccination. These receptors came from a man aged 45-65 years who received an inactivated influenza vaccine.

The CDR3 sequence: CASSTGGLPQPQHF. The CDR3 nucleotides read TGTGCCAGCAGTACCGGGGGCTTACCTCAGCCCCAGCATTTT. V and J are TRBV6-2 or TRBV6-3 and TRBJ1-5, with a possible D match to TRBD1 (6 bases). Germline V gene sequence: CDR1 MNHEY, CDR2 SVGEGT. The CDR3 totals 14 residues. The germline V and J ends were trimmed by 5 bases and 6 bases, with 14 bases remaining between them.

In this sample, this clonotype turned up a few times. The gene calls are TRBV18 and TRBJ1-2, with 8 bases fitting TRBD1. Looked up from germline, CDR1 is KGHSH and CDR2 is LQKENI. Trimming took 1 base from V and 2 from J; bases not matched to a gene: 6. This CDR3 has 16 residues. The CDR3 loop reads CASSPLTTGGNYGYTF. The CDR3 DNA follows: TGTGCCAGCTCACCACTGACTACAGGGGGAAACTATGGCTACACCTTC.

The CDR3 coding sequence is TGTGCCAGCAGAAGCGGACAGATTATTAACTATGGCTACACCTTC. Its protein product is CASRSGQIINYGYTF. This chain links TRBV28 with TRBJ1-2; D may be TRBD1 (6 bases). Germline V lookup: CDR1 MDHEN, CDR2 SYDVKM. This CDR3 is 15 amino acids long. Trimming took off 6 bases at V and 1 base at J, with 15 bases between the two ends.

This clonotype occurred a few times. The CDR3 bases are TGCAGTGCTAGAGACGACAGGTGGCAAGAGACCCAGTACTTC. This gives the protein CSARDDRWQETQYF. The chain joins TRBV20-1 to TRBJ2-5; possible D gene TRBD1, 6 bases. The V and J ends lost 0 bases and 2 bases respectively, with 10 bases between them. Germline CDR1 reads DFQATT; CDR2 reads SNEGSKA (reference sequence). The CDR3 has 14 residues.

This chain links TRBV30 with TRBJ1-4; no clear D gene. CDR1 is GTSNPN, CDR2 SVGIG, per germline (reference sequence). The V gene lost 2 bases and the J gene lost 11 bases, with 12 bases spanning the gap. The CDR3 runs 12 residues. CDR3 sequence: CAWSSGLNKLFF. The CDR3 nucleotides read TGTGCCTGGAGTTCAGGACTGAATAAACTGTTTTTT.

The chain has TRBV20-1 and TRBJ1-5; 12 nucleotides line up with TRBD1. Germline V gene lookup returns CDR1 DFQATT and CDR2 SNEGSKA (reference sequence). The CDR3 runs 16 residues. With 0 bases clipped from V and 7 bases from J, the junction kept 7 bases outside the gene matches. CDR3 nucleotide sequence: TGCAGTGCTAGAGATCCCCTGGGACAGGGGGCCCAGCCCCAGCATTTT. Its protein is CSARDPLGQGAQPQHF.

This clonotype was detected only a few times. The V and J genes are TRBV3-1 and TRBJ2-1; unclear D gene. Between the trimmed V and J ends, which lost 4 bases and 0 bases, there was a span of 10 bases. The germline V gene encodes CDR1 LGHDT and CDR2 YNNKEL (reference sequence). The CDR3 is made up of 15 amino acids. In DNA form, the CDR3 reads TGTGCCAGCAGCCCCCCGGGCGTCTCCTACAATGAGCAGTTCTTC. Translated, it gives CASSPPGVSYNEQFF.

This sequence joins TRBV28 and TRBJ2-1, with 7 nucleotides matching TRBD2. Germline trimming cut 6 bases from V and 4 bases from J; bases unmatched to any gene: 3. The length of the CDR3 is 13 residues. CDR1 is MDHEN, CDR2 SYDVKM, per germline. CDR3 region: CASRGRGYNEQFF. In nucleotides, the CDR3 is TGTGCCAGCAGAGGGCGGGGGTACAATGAGCAGTTCTTC.

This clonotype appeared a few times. CDR3 DNA: TGTGCCAGCAGCCGGACAGCAAGGAATCCCTTATACGAGCAGTACTTC. Translated: CASSRTARNPLYEQYF. The V and J genes are TRBV7-2 and TRBJ2-7; D is possibly TRBD1 (6 bases). This CDR3 is built from 16 residues. Deletions cut 5 bases from V and 4 bases from J, with 21 bases between. Germline V CDR1 and CDR2: SGHTA, FQGNSA.

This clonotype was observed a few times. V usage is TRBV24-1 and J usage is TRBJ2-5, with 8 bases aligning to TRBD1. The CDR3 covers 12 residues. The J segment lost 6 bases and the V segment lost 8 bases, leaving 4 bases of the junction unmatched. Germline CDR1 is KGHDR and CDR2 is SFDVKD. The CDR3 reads CATIGQGKTQYF. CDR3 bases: TGTGCCACCATCGGACAGGGAAAGACCCAGTACTTC.

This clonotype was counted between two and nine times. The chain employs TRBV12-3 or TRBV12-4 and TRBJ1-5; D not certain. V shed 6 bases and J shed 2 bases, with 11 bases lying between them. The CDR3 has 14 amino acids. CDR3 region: CASRSDLGNQPQHF. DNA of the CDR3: TGTGCCAGCAGGTCAGACTTGGGCAATCAGCCCCAGCATTTT.

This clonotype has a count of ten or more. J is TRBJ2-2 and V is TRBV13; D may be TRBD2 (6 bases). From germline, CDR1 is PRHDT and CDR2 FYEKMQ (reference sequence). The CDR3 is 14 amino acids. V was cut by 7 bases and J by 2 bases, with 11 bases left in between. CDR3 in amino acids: CASNRGINTGELFF. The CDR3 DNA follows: TGTGCCAGCAACCGCGGGATTAACACCGGGGAGCTGTTTTTT.

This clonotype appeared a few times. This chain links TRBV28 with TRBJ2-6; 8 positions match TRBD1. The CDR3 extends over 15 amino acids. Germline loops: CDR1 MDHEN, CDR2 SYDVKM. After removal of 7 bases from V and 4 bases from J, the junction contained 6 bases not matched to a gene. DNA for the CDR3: TGTGCCAGCACCACTGACAGGGGAGGGGCCAACGTCCTGACTTTC. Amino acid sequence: CASTTDRGGANVLTF.

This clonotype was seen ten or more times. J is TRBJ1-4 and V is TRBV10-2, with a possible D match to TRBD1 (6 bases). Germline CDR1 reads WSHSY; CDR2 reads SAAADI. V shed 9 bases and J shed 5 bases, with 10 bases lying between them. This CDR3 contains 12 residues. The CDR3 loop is CASSQGNEKLFF. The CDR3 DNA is TGCGCCAGTAGTCAGGGGAATGAAAAACTGTTTTTT.

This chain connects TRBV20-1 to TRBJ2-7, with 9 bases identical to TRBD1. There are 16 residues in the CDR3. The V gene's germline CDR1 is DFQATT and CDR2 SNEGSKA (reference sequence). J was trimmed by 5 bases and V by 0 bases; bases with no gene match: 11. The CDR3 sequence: CSARDPRTGTGNEQYF. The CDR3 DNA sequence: TGCAGTGCTAGAGATCCAAGGACAGGGACAGGGAACGAGCAGTACTTC.

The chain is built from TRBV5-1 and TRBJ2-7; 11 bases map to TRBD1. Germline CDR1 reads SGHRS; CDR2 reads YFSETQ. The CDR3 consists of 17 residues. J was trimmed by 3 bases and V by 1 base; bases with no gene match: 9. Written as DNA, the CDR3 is TGCGCCAGCAGCTTGAGTCGGAGGACAGGGGGCTTCTACGAGCAGTACTTC. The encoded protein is CASSLSRRTGGFYEQYF.

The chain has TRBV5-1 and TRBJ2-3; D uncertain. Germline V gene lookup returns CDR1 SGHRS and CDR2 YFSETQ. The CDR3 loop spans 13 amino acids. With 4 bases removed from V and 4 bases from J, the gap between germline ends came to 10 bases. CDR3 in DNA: TGCGCCAGCAGCGCGGACCCCTCAGATACGCAGTATTTT. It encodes CASSADPSDTQYF.

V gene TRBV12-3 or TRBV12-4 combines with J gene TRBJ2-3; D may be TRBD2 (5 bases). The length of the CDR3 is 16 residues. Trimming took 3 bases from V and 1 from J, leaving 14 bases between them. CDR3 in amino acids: CASSLVRGQGTDTQYF. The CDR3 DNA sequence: TGTGCCAGCAGTTTGGTTCGAGGGCAAGGCACAGATACGCAGTATTTT.

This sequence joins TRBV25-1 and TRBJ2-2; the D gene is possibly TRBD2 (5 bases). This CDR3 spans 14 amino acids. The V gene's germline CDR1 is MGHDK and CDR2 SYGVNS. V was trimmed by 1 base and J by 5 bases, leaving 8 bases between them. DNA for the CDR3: TGTGCCAGCAGTGAATCTCGGGGAACCGGGGAGCTGTTTTTT. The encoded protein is CASSESRGTGELFF.

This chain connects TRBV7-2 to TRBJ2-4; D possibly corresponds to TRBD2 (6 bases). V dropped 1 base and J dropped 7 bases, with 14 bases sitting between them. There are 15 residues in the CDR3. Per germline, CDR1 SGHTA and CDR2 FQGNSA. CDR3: CASSLGSGVPNIQYF. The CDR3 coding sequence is TGTGCCAGCAGCTTAGGTTCGGGAGTCCCCAACATTCAGTACTTC.

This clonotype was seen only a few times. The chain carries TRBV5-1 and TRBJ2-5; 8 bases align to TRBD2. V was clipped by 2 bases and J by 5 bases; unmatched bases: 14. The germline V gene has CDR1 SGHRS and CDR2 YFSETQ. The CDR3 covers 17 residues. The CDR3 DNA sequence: TGCGCCAGCAGCTTAGACGTAGCCGGGAGGGCCTGGGAGACCCAGTACTTC. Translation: CASSLDVAGRAWETQYF.

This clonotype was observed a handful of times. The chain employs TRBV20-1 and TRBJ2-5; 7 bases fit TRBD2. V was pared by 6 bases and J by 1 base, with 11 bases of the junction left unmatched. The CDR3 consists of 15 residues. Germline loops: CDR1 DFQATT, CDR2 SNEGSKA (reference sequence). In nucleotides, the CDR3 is TGCAGTGCGAGACCCCTAGCGGCAACCCAAGAGACCCAGTACTTC. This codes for CSARPLAATQETQYF.